One sample yielded the 12 T cell receptor beta chains listed below, sequenced in a study of cytomegalovirus exposure and HLA in healthy donors. The PCR used 60 Vbeta and 13 Jbeta primers. The data were produced by immunoSEQ multiplex PCR, yet TCRdb's version contains in-frame clones alone and is incomplete. The sample has approximately 190,000 clones; around 75% are singletons. The sample comprised PBMCs. These receptor sequences come from a man aged 35-49 years in good health and CMV-seropositive.

This clone was counted between two and nine times. The rearrangement uses TRBV4-1 and TRBJ2-7; TRBD1 might be the D (6 bases). V lost 4 bases to trimming and J lost 2 bases, with 18 bases between them. CDR1 and CDR2 from the germline V gene are MGHRA and YSYEKL. The CDR3 has 16 amino acids. Here the CDR3 reads CASSLLAGTQTYEQYF. CDR3 bases: TGCGCCAGCAGCCTACTTGCCGGGACACAGACCTACGAGCAGTACTTC.

The chain combines TRBV7-9 with TRBJ2-7; 9 bases agree with TRBD2. This CDR3 is 15 amino acids long. The germline gives CDR1 SEHNR, CDR2 FQNEAQ (reference sequence). Trimming removed 5 bases from V and 1 base from J; junction bases left unmatched: 6. The chain's CDR3 is CASSLGLARSYEQYF. The CDR3 DNA is TGTGCCAGCAGCCTCGGACTAGCGCGATCCTACGAGCAGTACTTC.

On this clone: One end of the junction varies from germline; a read error may be responsible. CDR3 region: CAISESTSPRQTTFF. CDR3 sequence (DNA): TGTGCCATCAGTGAGTCGACGAGCCCCCGACAGACAACTTTCTTC. This chain connects TRBV10-3 to TRBJ2-7; a possible D gene is TRBD1 (5 bases). The CDR3 runs to 15 residues. In germline, CDR1 is ENHRY, CDR2 SYGVKD.

This clone was observed a few times. The chain uses TRBV5-4 and TRBJ2-5, with TRBD2 matching over 13 bases. The CDR3 covers 14 residues. Germline V gives CDR1 SGHNT, CDR2 YYREEE (reference sequence). J was trimmed by 7 bases and V by 6 bases; bases with no gene match: 6. The CDR3 bases are TGTGCCAGCACTGCTGGACTAGCGGGGGCGACCCAGTACTTC. Amino acids: CASTAGLAGATQYF.

The chain couples TRBV9 to TRBJ2-2; TRBD2 matches 8 bases. After removal of 0 bases from V and 4 bases from J, the junction contained 11 bases not matched to a gene. Per the germline V gene, CDR1 is SGDLS and CDR2 is YYNGEE. The CDR3 loop spans 18 amino acids. CDR3 sequence: CASSVGSWEAGVTGELFF. For the CDR3, the DNA is TGTGCCAGCAGCGTAGGGAGTTGGGAAGCGGGGGTCACCGGGGAGCTGTTTTTT.

This chain links TRBV30 with TRBJ1-5; perhaps TRBD1 as D (5 bases). This CDR3 spans 18 amino acids. The V gene lost 3 bases and the J gene lost 1 base, with 22 bases spanning the gap. The germline V gene encodes CDR1 GTSNPN and CDR2 SVGIG (reference sequence). Here the CDR3 reads CAWRSPQGGYGSNQPQHF. CDR3 nucleotide sequence: TGTGCCTGGAGGTCCCCGCAGGGAGGGTATGGGAGCAATCAGCCCCAGCATTTT.

V is TRBV2 and J is TRBJ1-2; D is unclear. Germline V gene lookup returns CDR1 SNHLY and CDR2 FYNNEI. There are 11 residues in the CDR3. Trimming removed 7 bases from V and 5 bases from J, with 8 bases in between. In DNA, the CDR3 is TGTGCCAGCACCCACTCTTATGGCTACACCTTC. Translating gives CASTHSYGYTF.

This sequence joins TRBV7-9 and TRBJ2-7; TRBD1 is a possible D gene (5 bases). Per the germline V gene, CDR1 is SEHNR and CDR2 is FQNEAQ (reference sequence). V was clipped by 2 bases and J by 6 bases, with 14 bases between them. The CDR3 has 14 residues. The CDR3 DNA follows: TGTGCCAGCAGCTTATCCTTCCAGGGCAGCGAGCAGTACTTC. It translates to CASSLSFQGSEQYF.

J is TRBJ1-5 and V is TRBV4-3; D ambiguous. The V and J ends lost 1 base and 3 bases respectively, with 10 bases between them. CDR1 is LGHNA and CDR2 is YSLEER in the germline V gene. The CDR3 totals 15 residues. CDR3 nucleotides: TGCGCCAGCAGCCAAGTTATGGCAGTCAATCAGCCCCAGCATTTT. As protein: CASSQVMAVNQPQHF.

This chain joins TRBV27 and TRBJ2-5, with 9 nucleotides matching TRBD2. V was clipped by 5 bases and J by 2 bases; unmatched bases: 6. The CDR3 length is 15 residues. Germline CDR1 MNHEY, CDR2 SMNVEV (reference sequence). CDR3 in amino acids: CASSVAGVLQETQYF. In DNA form, the CDR3 reads TGTGCCAGCAGTGTAGCGGGGGTCCTTCAAGAGACCCAGTACTTC.

The chain is built from TRBV6-5 and TRBJ1-3; D remains unclear. V lost 7 bases and J lost 3, with 7 bases in between. The CDR3 is 12 amino acids. The germline V gene encodes CDR1 MNHEY and CDR2 SVGAGI. CDR3 region: CASTGGGNTIYF. CDR3 bases: TGTGCCAGCACTGGCGGTGGAAACACCATATATTTT.

The chain uses TRBV15 and TRBJ2-4, with 7 bases aligning to TRBD1. V shed 4 bases, J shed 6 bases, and the junction held 15 bases outside the gene matches. Looked up from germline, CDR1 is LNHNV and CDR2 is YYDKDF (reference sequence). This CDR3 has 17 residues. The CDR3 sequence is CATSTLPGGVGRNIQYF. The DNA of the CDR3 is TGTGCCACCAGCACCCTACCAGGGGGAGTGGGGAGAAACATTCAGTACTTC.